This passage covers 17 T cell receptor beta chains from one sample sequenced in a study of shared clonotypes between healthy human individuals (dated by TCRdb to the early 2020s). The library was obtained by the immunoSEQ multiplex PCR assay. TCRdb provides this immuneACCESS table in a form limited to in-frame rearrangements. Some clones are lacking; in checked studies, under half of them reflect an unresolved V gene, and why the rest are absent is not known. Counted in this sample were around 2,100,000 clones; about 95% of them appeared once. The leading ten clones occupy roughly 1.2% of the sample. CD8 naive samples consisted of CD45RO-negative cells that were positively selected for CCR7, yielding a CD45RA+CCR7+ population without TemRA cells. Sample: naive CD8+ T cells sorted from blood. In light of the paper, this sample's cell subset or site label describes: CD45RA+CCR7+. The source is a man aged 18-30 years in good health.

The rearrangement uses TRBV6-1 and TRBJ1-1; no firm D call. The V gene's germline CDR1 is MNHNS and CDR2 SASEGT. CDR3 length: 14 amino acids. Deletions cut 3 bases from V and 3 bases from J, with 11 bases between. In DNA, the CDR3 is TGTGCCAGCAGTGAGGTCGCGGCGGACACTGAAGCTTTCTTT. Translated, it gives CASSEVAADTEAFF.

The V call is TRBV4-1, the J call TRBJ1-5; TRBD1 aligns across 7 bases. Trimming took 1 base from V and 3 from J; bases not matched to a gene: 6. The CDR3 is 16 residues long. Germline CDR1 and CDR2: MGHRA and YSYEKL. In DNA, the CDR3 is TGCGCCAGCAGCCAAGCGCCGGGACAGATCAATCAGCCCCAGCATTTT. This gives the protein CASSQAPGQINQPQHF.

The table lists this clone with a few counts. Other DNA sequences from this sample encode an identical CDR3 as well. The chain has TRBV9 and TRBJ1-1; 8 bases map to TRBD1. Per germline, CDR1 SGDLS and CDR2 YYNGEE. This CDR3 region has 14 residues. Trimming took 2 bases from V and 1 from J; bases not matched to a gene: 1. For the CDR3, the DNA is TGTGCCAGCAGCGTCGGACAGGGGAACACTGAAGCTTTCTTT. Translating gives CASSVGQGNTEAFF.

In this sample, this clone turned up a few times. Other DNA sequences of this sample code for an identical CDR3. The rearrangement joins TRBV9 to TRBJ2-7; D remains unclear. The CDR3 totals 14 residues. Germline CDR1 is SGDLS and CDR2 is YYNGEE. The V gene lost 0 bases and the J gene lost 0 bases, with 7 bases spanning the gap. The CDR3: CASSVEAASYEQYF. CDR3 nucleotide sequence: TGTGCCAGCAGCGTAGAGGCAGCCTCCTACGAGCAGTACTTC.

CDR3 coding DNA: TGCGCCAGCAGCCAAGTGGTGGACAGGGGGCTTGGCGAGCAGTACTTC. Its translation: CASSQVVDRGLGEQYF. V usage is TRBV4-1 and J usage is TRBJ2-7; TRBD1 matches 11 bases. The germline V gene encodes CDR1 MGHRA and CDR2 YSYEKL. Trimming took 1 base from V and 6 from J; bases not matched to a gene: 8. This CDR3 is 16 amino acids long.

J is TRBJ2-1 and V is TRBV18, with TRBD2 matching 15 bases. The CDR3 is 19 amino acids. With V trimmed by 2 bases and J by 2 bases, 7 bases remained unmatched. Looked up from germline, CDR1 is KGHSH and CDR2 is LQKENI. In nucleotides, the CDR3 is TGTGCCAGCTCACCAGGACTAGCGGGAGGGCGGGGACCCTACAATGAGCAGTTCTTC. As protein: CASSPGLAGGRGPYNEQFF.

This chain links TRBV5-4 with TRBJ2-2, with 7 positions matching TRBD1. Germline V lookup: CDR1 SGHNT, CDR2 YYREEE (reference sequence). V lost 5 bases, J lost 0 bases, and 7 bases stayed unmatched. The CDR3 extends over 16 amino acids. This CDR3 reads CASSSPGTANTGELFF. The CDR3 DNA sequence: TGTGCCAGCAGTTCGCCCGGGACAGCGAACACCGGGGAGCTGTTTTTT.

The V and J genes are TRBV2 and TRBJ2-1; TRBD1 aligns across 7 bases. The junction had 3 bases not matched to a gene; V was cut back by 0 bases and J by 7 bases. CDR1 and CDR2 (germline): SNHLY, FYNNEI. The CDR3 is 14 amino acids. The DNA for the CDR3 is TGTGCCAGCAGTGAAGCCAGGGGGTTAAATGAGCAGTTCTTC. It yields the protein CASSEARGLNEQFF.

The chain carries TRBV15 and TRBJ2-5; D perhaps matches TRBD1 (6 bases). V lost 1 base and J lost 2, with 11 bases in between. Per the germline V gene, CDR1 is LNHNV and CDR2 is YYDKDF (reference sequence). The CDR3 consists of 15 residues. CDR3 protein: CATSRVRQVQETQYF. For the CDR3, the DNA is TGTGCCACCAGCAGAGTGAGACAGGTACAAGAGACCCAGTACTTC.

V gene TRBV27 combines with J gene TRBJ2-7; TRBD2 might be the D (5 bases). The CDR3 contains 16 residues. Looked up from germline, CDR1 is MNHEY and CDR2 is SMNVEV (reference sequence). Trimming shortened V by 0 bases and J by 3 bases, and 15 bases separated the two germline ends. CDR3 bases: TGTGCCAGCAGTTTATCCGGGCGGGCCCCTCACTACGAGCAGTACTTC. Protein product: CASSLSGRAPHYEQYF.

The count of this clone is one. The genes are TRBV25-1 and TRBJ1-3; D is uncertain. In germline, CDR1 is MGHDK, CDR2 SYGVNS. Trimming removed 3 bases from V and 0 bases from J, with 6 bases in between. The CDR3 sequence is 14 residues long. The chain's CDR3 is CASSDTYSGNTIYF. CDR3 in DNA: TGTGCCAGCAGTGACACGTACTCTGGAAACACCATATATTTT.

The chain is built from TRBV30 and TRBJ2-7; no reliable D call. Trimming took 1 base from V and 9 from J, leaving 7 bases between them. This CDR3 region has 10 residues. Germline assignment: CDR1 GTSNPN and CDR2 SVGIG (reference sequence). The CDR3 is CAWSGDRQYF. For the CDR3, the DNA is TGTGCCTGGAGTGGGGATCGGCAGTACTTC. The variable domain in full, with the rest retrieved from reference TRBV30 and TRBJ2-7, is SQTIHQWPATLVQPVGSPLSLECTVEGTSNPNLYWYRQAAGRGLQLLFYSVGIGQISSEVPQNLSASRPQDRQFILSSKKLLLSDSGFYLCAWSGDRQYFGPGTRLTVT.

V is TRBV27 and J is TRBJ2-7; 8 bases line up with TRBD1. The trim removed 3 bases at V and 2 bases at J, leaving 9 bases unmatched. The CDR3 is 16 amino acids. CDR1 and CDR2 (germline): MNHEY, SMNVEV (reference sequence). The CDR3: CASSFSQGERPYEQYF. In DNA form, the CDR3 reads TGTGCCAGCAGTTTTTCACAGGGGGAAAGGCCCTACGAGCAGTACTTC.

This clone was counted a single time. The V gene is TRBV4-1, the J gene TRBJ1-2; 9 bases fit TRBD1. The CDR3 is made up of 13 amino acids. CDR1 MGHRA and CDR2 YSYEKL come from the germline V gene. Trimming at V came to 2 bases and at J to 6 bases, leaving 1 base not matched to a gene. The CDR3 DNA reads TGCGCCAGCAGCCAAACAGGGGGCGATGGCTACACCTTC. Encoded protein: CASSQTGGDGYTF.

The chain is built from TRBV11-2 and TRBJ2-7; 10 bases line up with TRBD2. The junction had 7 bases not matched to a gene; V was cut back by 5 bases and J by 0 bases. This CDR3 has 16 residues. Germline values: CDR1 SGHAT, CDR2 FQNNGV. The CDR3 DNA follows: TGTGCCAGCAGCCCGATTAGCGGGGGGTTCTCCTACGAGCAGTACTTC. This sequence encodes CASSPISGGFSYEQYF.

The rearrangement joins TRBV7-6 to TRBJ2-7; D unresolved. V lost 1 base and J 3 bases, leaving 10 bases between the germline ends. Germline CDR1 reads SGHVS; CDR2 reads FNYEAQ. The CDR3 consists of 14 residues. CDR3 amino acids: CASSLGNGYYEQYF. DNA of the CDR3: TGTGCCAGCAGCTTAGGGAACGGGTACTACGAGCAGTACTTC.

V usage is TRBV10-3 and J usage is TRBJ1-6; tentative D call: TRBD1 (6 bases). Germline V CDR1 and CDR2: ENHRY, SYGVKD. This CDR3 comprises 16 residues. Between the trimmed V and J ends, which lost 2 bases and 10 bases, there was a span of 18 bases. The CDR3 here is CAISEPARGAHSPLHF. The DNA for the CDR3 is TGTGCCATCAGTGAGCCTGCAAGGGGGGCCCACTCACCCCTCCACTTT.